This TCR beta chain is from a study of OX40 agonist ivuxolimab in advanced cancers. CDR1 and CDR2 from the germline V gene are MGHRA and YSYEKL. The ends were cut back, 4 bases at V and 9 bases at J, with 18 bases in the middle. CDR3 length: 14 residues. The table came from immunoSEQ multiplex PCR; TCRdb's copy has only in-frame clones and leaves some out. The sample holds 80,000 to 85,000 clones; 80% to 90% are singletons and the top ten take approximately 7%. The chain has TRBV4-1 and TRBJ2-5; possibly TRBD1 or TRBD2 for D (6 bases each). Sample: CD4+ or CD8+ T cells sorted from blood, taken in a trial of the OX40 agonist ivuxolimab. This clonotype was sampled from an adult with an advanced solid tumor such as melanoma, head and neck, liver or kidney cancer. CDR3 residues: CASSPLQGPGAQYF. The CDR3 region has the DNA TGCGCCAGCAGCCCATTACAGGGCCCGGGGGCCCAGTACTTC.